What follows describes a single TCR beta chain. The sample originates from a study of control samples from healthy donors and cancer patients. Only in-frame clones appear in the TCRdb table, and some are missing; sequencing was by immunoSEQ multiplex PCR. The table has about 220,000 clones, over 90% seen once. This CDR3 is 13 amino acids long. Germline V gene lookup returns CDR1 SEHNR and CDR2 FQNEAQ (reference sequence). V dropped 1 base and J dropped 5 bases, with 6 bases sitting between them. Sequencing used blood. The V and J genes are TRBV7-9 and TRBJ1-5, with D unresolved. This TCR came from a man aged 50-60 years in good health. CDR3 nucleotides: TGTGCCAGCAGCTTAGTGGAGGATCAGCCCCAGCATTTT. This gives the protein CASSLVEDQPQHF.